Listed below are T cell receptor beta chains from one sample, sequenced in a study of shared clonotypes between healthy human individuals. Data came from immunoSEQ multiplex PCR; TCRdb stores just in-frame clones and leaves some out. This sample has under 2,500,000 clones, with approximately 96% found just once. Material: naive CD4+ T cells sorted from blood. The receptors stem from a man between 18 and 35 years old in good health. Each CDR3 is given with its conserved first and last residue.

V gene	J gene	CDR3 protein
TRBV6-4	TRBJ1-6	CASSDSYLNSPLHF
TRBV6-1	TRBJ2-1	CASRTGVSSYNEQFF
TRBV5-1	TRBJ2-7	CASSNAREVDEQYF
TRBV4-2	TRBJ2-6	CASSHQKGQGPLSGANVLTF
TRBV25-1	TRBJ1-2	CASNQGYGYTF
TRBV7-9	TRBJ2-7	CASSLIQHEQYF
TRBV10-3	TRBJ2-7	CAISERVQGTGEQYF
TRBV7-2	TRBJ1-3	CASSRQGDGNTIYF
TRBV7-8	TRBJ1-2	CASSLAGGGDNYGYTF
TRBV6-5	TRBJ2-5	CASSSGTSGGETQYF
TRBV27	TRBJ2-1	CASSLTGLGMGEQFF
TRBV7-2	TRBJ2-5	CASSFGGWETQYF
TRBV18	TRBJ1-3	CASSPNLGGGNTIYF
TRBV5-4	TRBJ2-6	CASSPQFSGANVLTF
TRBV5-1	TRBJ2-1	CASSLEGRSYNEQFF
TRBV9	TRBJ1-5	CASSATGSNQPQHF
TRBV7-9	TRBJ1-2	CASSLANAPQFNYGYTF
TRBV7-2	TRBJ2-2	CASSLVGVPPGELFF
TRBV7-2	TRBJ2-1	CASSLVLMGEQFF
TRBV7-2	TRBJ1-6	CASSLVPLGGTYNSPLHF
TRBV19	TRBJ2-5	CASRQGAGETQYF
TRBV2	TRBJ2-7	CASSQDRTSSYEQYF
TRBV5-4	TRBJ2-7	CASSLGGTGDREQYF
TRBV11-2	TRBJ2-2	CASSLLAGDTGELFF
TRBV7-6	TRBJ2-4	CASSLGEGLGAKNIQYF
TRBV6-6	TRBJ2-1	CASSNRDRGQNEQFF
TRBV5-1	TRBJ1-3	CASSFIPNSPLRNSGNTIYF